Listed here is a single T cell receptor beta chain. In the source study's methods: Amplification from reference gene primers served as the basis for estimated nucleated cell counts. Repertoires were generated with immunoSEQ multiplex PCR, while TCRdb's copy carries only in-frame clones and drops some. V and J calls and clone size follow that table, whereas D and trimming were derived from the DNA. The data hold approximately 190,000 clones, with about four fifths observed a single time. There are 18 residues in the CDR3. V dropped 1 base and J dropped 4 bases, with 19 bases sitting between them. Germline V CDR1 and CDR2: SGHNT, YENEEA. This record comes from a study of blood T cell repertoires in COVID-19. Study details: COVID-19 samples collected from the United States, Italy and Spain covered acute and convalescent phases.

Adults between about 18 and 95 years of age took part from fewer than 30 US areas. All exposed participants met a person with COVID-19 within 2 weeks before entering the study. The V call is TRBV11-3, the J call TRBJ1-4; D is uncertain. Sequences were obtained from PBMCs or T cells enriched from blood (not recorded which). This TCR derives from a woman in her twenties or thirties who had been exposed to COVID-19. CDR3: CASSLASGSRDLNEKLFF. CDR3 in DNA: TGTGCCAGCAGCTTAGCGTCAGGAAGCCGAGACCTTAATGAAAAACTGTTTTTT.